This T cell receptor beta chain was retrieved from a study of blood T cells in healthy people across ages. Points from the study as a whole: Both higher diversity and more naive CD4+ cells marked long-lived donors when set against aged donors.

As concerns this clonotype: Its specificity is not known.

Primers used in a second PCR of about 6 to 11 cycles were a sample-barcoded 5' primer and a J-beta primer mix. Each sample yielded at least 2.5 million CDR3-containing paired-end reads. TCRdb re-called the 5' RACE reads with MiXCR, one entry per CDR3 protein. This sample carries around 1.5 million distinct CDR3 sequences, approximately 38% of them seen once, and the ten largest clones take roughly 7.9%. CDR1 is SGDLS, CDR2 YYNGEE, per germline. CDR3 length: 16 residues. Trimming pared 3 bases from V and 2 bases from J, leaving 15 bases between. Sequenced material: blood. The receptor was isolated from a young woman in good health. The chain joins TRBV9 to TRBJ2-1; maybe TRBD2 (6 bases). The CDR3 DNA follows: TGTGCCAGCAGCGCAACTCCGACGGGGGCCTACAATGAGCAGTTCTTC. It specifies CASSATPTGAYNEQFF.